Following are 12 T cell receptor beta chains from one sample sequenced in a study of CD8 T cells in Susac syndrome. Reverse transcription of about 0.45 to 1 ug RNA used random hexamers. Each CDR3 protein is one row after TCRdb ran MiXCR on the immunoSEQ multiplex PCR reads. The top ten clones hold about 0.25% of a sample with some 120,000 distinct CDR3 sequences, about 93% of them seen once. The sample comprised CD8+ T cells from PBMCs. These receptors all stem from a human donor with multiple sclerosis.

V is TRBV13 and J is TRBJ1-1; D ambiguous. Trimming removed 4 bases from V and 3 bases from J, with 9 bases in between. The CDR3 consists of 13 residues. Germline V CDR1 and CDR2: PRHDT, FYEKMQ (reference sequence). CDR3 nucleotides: TGTGCCAGCAGCTCCGCGGGGTACACTGAAGCTTTCTTT. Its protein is CASSSAGYTEAFF. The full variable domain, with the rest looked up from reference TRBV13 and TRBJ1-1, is AAGVIQSPRHLIKEKRETATLKCYPIPRHDTVYWYQQGPGQDPQFLISFYEKMQSDKGSIPDRFSAQQFSDYHSELNMSSLELGDSALYFCASSSAGYTEAFFGQGTRLTVV.

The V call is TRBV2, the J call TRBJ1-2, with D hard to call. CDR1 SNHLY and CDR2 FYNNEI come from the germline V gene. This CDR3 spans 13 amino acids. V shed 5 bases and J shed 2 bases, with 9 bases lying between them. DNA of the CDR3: TGTGCCAGCAGTTTCGACGGGAACTATGGCTACACCTTC. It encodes CASSFDGNYGYTF.

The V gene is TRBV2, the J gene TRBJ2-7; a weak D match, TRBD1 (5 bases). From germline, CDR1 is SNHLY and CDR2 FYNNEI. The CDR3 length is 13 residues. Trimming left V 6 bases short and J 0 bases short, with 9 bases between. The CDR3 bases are TGTGCCAGCAGCCAGGGCTACTCCTACGAGCAGTACTTC. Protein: CASSQGYSYEQYF.

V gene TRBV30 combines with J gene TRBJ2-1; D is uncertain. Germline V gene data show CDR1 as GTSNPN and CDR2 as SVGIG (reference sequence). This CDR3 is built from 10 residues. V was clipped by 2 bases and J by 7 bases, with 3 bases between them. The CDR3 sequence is CAWSINEQFF. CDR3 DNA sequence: TGTGCCTGGAGTATTAATGAGCAGTTCTTC.

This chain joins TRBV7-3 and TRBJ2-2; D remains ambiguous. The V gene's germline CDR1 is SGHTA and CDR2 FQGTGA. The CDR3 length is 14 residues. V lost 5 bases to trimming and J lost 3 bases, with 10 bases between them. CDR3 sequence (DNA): TGTGCCAGCAGCGTGGAGATCGACACCGGGGAGCTGTTTTTT. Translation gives CASSVEIDTGELFF.

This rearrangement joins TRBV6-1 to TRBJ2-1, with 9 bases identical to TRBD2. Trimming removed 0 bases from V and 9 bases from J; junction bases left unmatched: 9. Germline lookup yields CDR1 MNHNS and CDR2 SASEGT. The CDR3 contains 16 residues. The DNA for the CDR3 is TGTGCCAGCAGTGAAGCGTTGGGGACTAGCTGGGCTGAGCAGTTCTTC. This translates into CASSEALGTSWAEQFF.

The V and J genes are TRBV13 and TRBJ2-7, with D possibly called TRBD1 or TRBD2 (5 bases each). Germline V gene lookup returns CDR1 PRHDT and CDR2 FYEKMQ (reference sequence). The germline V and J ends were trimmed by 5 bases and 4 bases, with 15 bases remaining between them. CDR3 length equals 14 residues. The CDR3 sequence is CASSPPGPTYEQYF. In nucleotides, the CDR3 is TGTGCCAGCAGCCCCCCGGGACCTACATACGAGCAGTACTTC.

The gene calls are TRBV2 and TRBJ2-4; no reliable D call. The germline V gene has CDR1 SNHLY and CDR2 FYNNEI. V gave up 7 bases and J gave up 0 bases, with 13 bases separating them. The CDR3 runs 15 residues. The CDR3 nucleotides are TGTGCCAGCAAGTTGTCGACGTTAGCCAAAAACATTCAGTACTTC. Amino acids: CASKLSTLAKNIQYF.

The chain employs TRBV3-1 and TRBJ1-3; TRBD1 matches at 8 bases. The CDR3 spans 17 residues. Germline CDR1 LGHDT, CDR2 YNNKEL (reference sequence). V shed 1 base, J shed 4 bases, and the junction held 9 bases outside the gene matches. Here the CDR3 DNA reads TGTGCCAGCAGCCAAGCAGGGCAGGGGGCGCAAGGAAACACCATATATTTT. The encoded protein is CASSQAGQGAQGNTIYF.

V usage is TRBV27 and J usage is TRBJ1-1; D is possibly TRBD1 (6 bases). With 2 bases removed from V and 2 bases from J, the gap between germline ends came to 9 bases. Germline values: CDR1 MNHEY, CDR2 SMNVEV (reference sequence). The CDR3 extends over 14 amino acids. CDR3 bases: TGTGCCAGCAGTTTAAAGGGGGTAAACACTGAAGCTTTCTTT. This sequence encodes CASSLKGVNTEAFF.

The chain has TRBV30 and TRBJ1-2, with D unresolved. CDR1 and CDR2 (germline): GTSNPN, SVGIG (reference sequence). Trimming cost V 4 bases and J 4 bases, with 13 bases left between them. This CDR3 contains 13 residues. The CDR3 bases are TGTGCCTGGACACCGGGGAGTTTCTATGGCTACACCTTC. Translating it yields CAWTPGSFYGYTF.

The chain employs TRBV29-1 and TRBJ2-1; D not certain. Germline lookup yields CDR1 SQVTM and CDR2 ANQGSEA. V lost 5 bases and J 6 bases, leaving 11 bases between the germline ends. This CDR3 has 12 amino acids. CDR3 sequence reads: CSVFKFINEQFF. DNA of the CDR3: TGCAGCGTTTTCAAGTTTATCAATGAGCAGTTCTTC.